The entry that follows covers one T cell receptor (beta chain) sequence. The target antigen is unknown. The V and J ends lost 1 base and 1 base respectively, with 11 bases between them. This CDR3 has 16 amino acids. From germline, CDR1 is SGHTA and CDR2 FQGNSA. These data are taken from a study of shared clonotypes between healthy human individuals. General study points: When naive CD4 clonotypes were compared across a few donors, about 4.9% were shared.

Data came from immunoSEQ multiplex PCR; TCRdb stores just in-frame clones and leaves some out. The top ten clones hold approximately 1.5% of a sample with about 1 million clones, 70% to 80% of them seen once. Sequenced input: memory CD4+ T cells sorted from blood. Indicated subset: CD45RA-negative fraction. The TCR originated in a man aged 18 to 35 in good health. The chain recombines TRBV7-2 with TRBJ2-1, with D tentatively TRBD2 (6 bases). The CDR3 protein is CASSLDGGESYNEQFF. The CDR3 nucleotides read TGTGCCAGCAGCTTAGATGGCGGGGAGTCCTACAATGAGCAGTTCTTC.